The entry below describes one T cell receptor beta chain. Generated by immunoSEQ multiplex PCR, the TCRdb table keeps only in-frame clones and is missing some. Found here are tens of thousands of clones, about 90% of them singletons; the top ten hold approximately 0.5%. V was clipped by 3 bases and J by 0 bases, with 13 bases between them. CDR3 length: 15 amino acids. Germline V gene lookup returns CDR1 SGHRS and CDR2 YFSETQ. The data belong to a study of OX40 agonist ivuxolimab in advanced cancers. Here the sequenced sample was CD4+ or CD8+ T cells sorted from blood, taken in a trial of the OX40 agonist ivuxolimab. This clonotype originated in an adult with an advanced solid tumor such as melanoma, head and neck, liver or kidney cancer. The rearrangement joins TRBV5-1 to TRBJ2-7; tentative D call: TRBD2 (6 bases). CDR3 in amino acids: CASSWGSGSSYEQYF. The CDR3 DNA reads TGCGCCAGCAGCTGGGGTAGCGGAAGCTCCTACGAGCAGTACTTC.